The rows below give T cell receptor beta chains drawn from one sample of a study of T-cell memory formation after mild COVID-19. In TCRdb, the 5' RACE reads were re-called with MiXCR into one record per CDR3 protein. The sample holds under 350,000 distinct CDR3 sequences, 15% to 20% seen once. Input material: PBMCs or a T cell subset sorted from them (not recorded which). The receptors were sampled from a man younger than 30 who had mild COVID-19 (a few samples of this study predate the infection). Cell type and time point are not known. The CDR3 runs from the conserved cysteine through the conserved F or W. A D gene is named only where the DNA matches it firmly. Expanded clones are given a class, and other clones once, few, many or no size at all.

j_call | clone_size | v_call | d_call | cdr3_aa | cdr3_nt
TRBJ2-3 | few | TRBV4-1 | . | CASSQGQAYTDTQYF | TGCGCCAGCAGCCAAGGGCAGGCATACACAGATACGCAGTATTTT
TRBJ2-5 | . | TRBV7-2 | TRBD1 | CASGEGQLRETQYF | TGTGCCAGCGGAGAGGGACAGTTGAGGGAGACCCAGTACTTC
TRBJ1-1 | few | TRBV4-1 | . | CASSLWDTPLTEAFF | TGCGCCAGCAGCCTATGGGACACCCCCCTCACTGAAGCTTTCTTT
TRBJ1-3 | . | TRBV4-3 | . | CASSLMPSGGNTIYF | TGCGCCAGCAGTCTGATGCCCTCGGGGGGAAACACCATATATTTT
TRBJ2-4 | . | TRBV27 | TRBD2 | CASSLERGAKNIQYF | TGTGCCAGCAGTTTAGAGCGGGGTGCCAAAAACATTCAGTACTTC
TRBJ2-2 | many | TRBV12-3/TRBV12-4 | TRBD2 | CASSSTGGGGELFF | TGTGCCAGCAGTTCCACGGGGGGAGGCGGGGAGCTGTTTTTT
TRBJ2-3 | many | TRBV18 | TRBD2 | CASSPSSGGDTQYF | TGTGCCAGCTCACCTTCAAGCGGGGGAGATACGCAGTATTTT
TRBJ2-3 | . | TRBV20-1 | TRBD2 | CSASSTGLAADTQYF | TGCAGTGCTAGTTCGACGGGACTAGCGGCAGATACGCAGTATTTT
TRBJ2-5 | . | TRBV9 | . | CASSAHQGQETQYF | TGTGCCAGCAGCGCCCATCAGGGACAAGAGACCCAGTACTTC
TRBJ1-4 | few | TRBV18 | . | CASSPGLLQGSFNEKLFF | TGTGCCAGCTCACCGGGACTTCTCCAGGGGTCCTTTAATGAAAAACTGTTTTTT
TRBJ2-5 | . | TRBV12-5 | . | CASGQTGSETQYF | TGTGCTAGTGGACAAACAGGGTCCGAGACCCAGTACTTC
TRBJ2-4 | few | TRBV7-2 | . | CASKGRAKNIQYF | TGTGCCAGCAAGGGGAGGGCCAAAAACATTCAGTACTTC
TRBJ2-5 | . | TRBV12-3/TRBV12-4 | . | CASGSGPYGNQETQYF | TGTGCCAGCGGTAGTGGGCCCTACGGGAATCAGGAGACCCAGTACTTC
TRBJ1-5 | . | TRBV5-1 | . | CASSPLWGAGQPQHF | TGCGCCAGCAGCCCCTTATGGGGCGCGGGGCAGCCCCAGCATTTT
TRBJ2-3 | many | TRBV5-1 | . | CASSFSGEATDTQYF | TGCGCCAGCAGCTTCTCGGGGGAGGCCACAGATACGCAGTATTTT
TRBJ2-5 | . | TRBV3-1 | . | CASSQDLTRSETQYF | TGTGCCAGCAGCCAAGATCTGACAAGGAGTGAGACCCAGTACTTC